The source of this T cell receptor (beta chain) is a study of T cell repertoires in cytomegalovirus infection. Study-level information: As its CMV epitopes, the study selected recently identified HLA-C-restricted and well-studied HLA-B-restricted targets.

Worth noting for this clonotype: What it binds is unknown.

In TCRdb, the reads were re-called with MiXCR into one record per CDR3 protein. The sample yields about 700,000 distinct CDR3 sequences, around 35% seen once. Trimming removed 1 base from V and 1 base from J, with 17 bases in between. The CDR3 sequence is 18 residues long. Germline V lookup: CDR1 MGHRA, CDR2 YSYEKL. The TCR was taken from a human donor in good health (CMV status not recorded). Some clones in this sample may be carry-over from other donors' samples. V and J are TRBV4-1 and TRBJ1-3; maybe TRBD1 (5 bases). Here the sequenced sample was cultured PBMCs, taken from culture after CMV antigen stimulation. CDR3 sequence: CASSQGNVGGRSGNTIYF. The CDR3 nucleotides are TGCGCCAGCAGCCAAGGAAACGTCGGGGGGAGGTCTGGAAACACCATATATTTT.